This T cell receptor beta chain was documented in a study of blood T cell repertoires in COVID-19 (dated by TCRdb to 2020 to 2021). Some background on the complete study: Collaborator samples came from the United States, Italy and Spain and covered acute and convalescent phases of COVID-19. Nearly every sample came with metadata listing a de-identified subject ID, COVID-19 status, age in years and sex. The material from the prospective study consisted of cDNA or gDNA derived from T cells, B-cell-depleted T cells, or PBMCs. Deeply sampled blood TCRbeta repertoires from subjects exposed to, actively infected with, or recovered from COVID-19 were included in the dataset. The repertoires were released in a freely available public database intended as a resource for research on the immune response to SARS-CoV-2. The samples were drawn from the first 160 participants of the ongoing ImmuneRACE study and from more than 1,000 subjects provided by 6 global collaborators. Where available, HLA class I and class II types were taken from metadata supplied by the sample provider and were not determined by assay-based typing.

Reading the germline V gene (reference sequence) gives CDR1 DFQATT and CDR2 SNEGSKA. The CDR3, from cysteine to phenylalanine, totals 14 residues. The entry retains the CDR3 DNA only, 42 bases that are in frame from base 1. V is cut back by 3 bases and J by 4 bases, with 4 bases in the junction unmatched. Broad study findings and their caveats: Clinical and demographic metadata were provided uncurated, with the amount varying by source and participant.

Note on this clone: The antigen this receptor binds is unknown. Base-call qualities are not available, and no considerably larger clone is one nucleotide away.

Whole blood was collected in K2EDTA tubes by collaborating institutions according to the institutions' own protocols. For TCRbeta analysis, collaborators shipped samples as frozen whole blood, isolated PBMCs, or DNA extracted from either of those sample types. TCRbeta CDR3 regions were amplified from genomic DNA using the immunoSEQ Assay, a bias-controlled multiplex PCR. The original pipeline was this. Within the assay, amplification of reference gene primers was used to estimate how many nucleated cells each sample contained. Sequence reads were collapsed and filtered to measure the absolute abundance of every unique TCRbeta CDR3 rearrangement. For each sample, productive Simpson clonality was calculated by taking the square root of Simpson's diversity index across productive rearrangements. The table comes from immuneACCESS by way of TCRdb, which keeps in-frame sequences with V and J called. Part of the clones is missing from these tables; in studies checked, under half for an unresolved V gene and the rest for unknown reasons. The DNA was the basis for D and trimming; V, J and clone size are from that table. The sample contains approximately 38,000 clones, approximately 86% of them found a single time. Jointly, the top ten make up around 4.9% of the sample.

Here the chain combines TRBV20-1 and TRBJ2-5; 11 of the junction bases match TRBD2. The TCR was taken from a woman in her 70s with active COVID-19. Sequencing was carried out using peripheral blood. The nucleotide sequence is TGCAGTGCTAGTTGGCTAGCGGGGGGAGAGACCCAGTACTTC. This sequence encodes CSASWLAGGETQYF.